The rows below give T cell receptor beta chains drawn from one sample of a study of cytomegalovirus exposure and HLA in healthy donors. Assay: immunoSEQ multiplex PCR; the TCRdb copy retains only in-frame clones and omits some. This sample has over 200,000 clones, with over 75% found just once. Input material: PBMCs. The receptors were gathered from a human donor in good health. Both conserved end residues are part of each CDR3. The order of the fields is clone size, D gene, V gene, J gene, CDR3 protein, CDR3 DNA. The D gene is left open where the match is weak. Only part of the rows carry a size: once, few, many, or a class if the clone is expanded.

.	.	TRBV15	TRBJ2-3	CATSREPMRARDTQYF	TGTGCCACCAGCAGAGAACCCATGCGGGCTCGAGATACGCAGTATTTT
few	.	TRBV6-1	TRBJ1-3	CASHTAAGNTIYF	TGTGCCAGCCACACAGCTGCTGGAAACACCATATATTTT
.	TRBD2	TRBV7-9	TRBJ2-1	CASSFFLAGVGEQFF	TGTGCCAGCAGCTTTTTCCTAGCGGGAGTGGGTGAGCAGTTCTTC
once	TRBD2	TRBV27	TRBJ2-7	CASSLSSSGHYEQYF	TGTGCCAGCAGTTTATCGTCTAGCGGCCACTACGAGCAGTACTTC
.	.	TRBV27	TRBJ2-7	CASSPPFTYEQYF	TGTGCCAGCAGTCCCCCCTTTACCTACGAGCAGTACTTC
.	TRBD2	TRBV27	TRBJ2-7	CASSPTSGSGEQYF	TGTGCCAGCAGTCCGACTAGCGGGAGCGGCGAGCAGTACTTC
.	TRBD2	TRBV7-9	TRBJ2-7	CASSLAIAGYLDEQYF	TGTGCCAGCAGCTTGGCTATAGCGGGATATCTGGACGAGCAGTACTTC
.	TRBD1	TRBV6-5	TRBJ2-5	CASSLTGGRQETQYF	TGTGCCAGCAGTTTAACAGGGGGAAGGCAAGAGACCCAGTACTTC
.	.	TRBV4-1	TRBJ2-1	CASSQDRREQGPHNEQFF	TGCGCCAGCAGCCAAGATAGAAGGGAACAGGGCCCCCACAATGAGCAGTTCTTC
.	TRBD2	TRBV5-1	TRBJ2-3	CASSLATSVVGDTQYF	TGCGCCAGCAGCTTAGCGACTAGCGTGGTCGGGGATACGCAGTATTTT
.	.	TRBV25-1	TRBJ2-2	CASSDFSGELFF	TGTGCCAGCAGTGATTTCTCCGGGGAGCTGTTTTTT